The 26 T cell receptor beta chains presented below share a single source sample, sequenced in a study of blood T cell repertoires in COVID-19. Sequencing used immunoSEQ multiplex PCR; TCRdb keeps in-frame clones, though not all of them. The table lists approximately 200,000 clones, 85% of them singletons. Sequenced sample: PBMCs or T cells enriched from blood (not recorded which). Receptor source: a man aged 40-49 years who had recovered from COVID-19.

The genes are TRBV11-3 and TRBJ2-1, with a possible D match to TRBD2 (5 bases). V lost 5 bases to trimming and J lost 10 bases, with 12 bases between them. The germline V gene has CDR1 SGHNT and CDR2 YENEEA. CDR3 size: 12 residues. The CDR3 loop is CASSRTGIEQFF. CDR3 nucleotide sequence: TGTGCCAGCAGCCGAACCGGGATCGAGCAGTTCTTC. Full variable domain (outside the CDR3, taken from reference TRBV11-3 and TRBJ2-1): EAGVVQSPRYKIIEKKQPVAFWCNPISGHNTLYWYLQNLGQGPELLIRYENEEAVDDSQLPKDRFSAERLKGVDSTLKIQPAELGDSAVYLCASSRTGIEQFFGPGTRLTVL.

The chain links TRBV28 to TRBJ1-1, with D possibly being TRBD1 (5 bases). The ends were cut back, 1 base at V and 0 bases at J, with 12 bases in the middle. The CDR3 has 16 residues. Germline V lookup: CDR1 MDHEN, CDR2 SYDVKM. The CDR3 DNA reads TGTGCCAGCAGTTTATTGTACGGGGGAATGAACACTGAAGCTTTCTTT. The encoded protein is CASSLLYGGMNTEAFF.

This clone was counted only a few times. This chain joins TRBV2 and TRBJ1-5; possibly TRBD1 for D (6 bases). V lost 4 bases and J 0 bases, leaving 10 bases between the germline ends. CDR3 length: 15 residues. The germline CDR1 and CDR2 sequences are SNHLY and FYNNEI. DNA of the CDR3: TGTGCCAGCAGTGGGGGACAAGTTAGCAATCAGCCCCAGCATTTT. This encodes CASSGGQVSNQPQHF.

V usage is TRBV4-1 and J usage is TRBJ2-6; TRBD1 agrees at 7 bases. Germline V gene sequence: CDR1 MGHRA, CDR2 YSYEKL. The CDR3 runs 20 residues. V shed 1 base and J 0 bases; nucleotides not matched to a gene: 12. CDR3 protein: CASSQVSHRDSPSGANVLTF. The CDR3 nucleotides are TGCGCCAGCAGCCAAGTTTCACACCGGGACAGTCCCTCTGGGGCCAACGTCCTGACTTTC.

The chain has TRBV7-8 and TRBJ2-2, with D perhaps TRBD1 (6 bases). Germline CDR1 is SGHVS and CDR2 is FQNEAQ. The V gene lost 4 bases and the J gene lost 2 bases, with 8 bases spanning the gap. The CDR3 loop spans 14 amino acids. This CDR3 is CASSSDSNTGELFF. CDR3 nucleotide sequence: TGTGCCAGCAGCTCGGACAGTAACACCGGGGAGCTGTTTTTT. Combining the CDR3 with reference TRBV7-8 and TRBJ2-2 gives the whole variable domain GAGVSQSPRYKVAKRGQDVALRCDPISGHVSLFWYQQALGQGPEFLTYFQNEAQLDKSGLPSDRFFAERPEGSVSTLKIQRTQQEDSAVYLCASSSDSNTGELFFGEGSRLTVL.

The V and J genes are TRBV3-1 (or the pseudogene TRBV3-2) and TRBJ1-6; 7 bases align to TRBD1. CDR1 is LGHDT, CDR2 YNNKEL, per germline (reference sequence). This CDR3 contains 14 residues. V lost 6 bases, J lost 16 bases, and 15 bases stayed unmatched. In nucleotides, the CDR3 is TGTGCCAGCAGACCACAATCGTTGACAGGGAGGCTCCACTTT. This codes for CASRPQSLTGRLHF.

In its sample, this clone was seen once. The chain combines TRBV18 with TRBJ1-2, with a weak D call TRBD1 (6 bases). V was shortened by 5 bases and J by 2 bases, with 12 bases between the two germline ends. The CDR3 covers 14 residues. Per germline, CDR1 KGHSH and CDR2 LQKENI. The CDR3 nucleotides are TGTGCCAGCTCATCAGGTACAGGGAACTATGGCTACACCTTC. Amino acid sequence: CASSSGTGNYGYTF. Full variable domain (missing parts from reference TRBV18 and TRBJ1-2): NAGVMQNPRHLVRRRGQEARLRCSPMKGHSHVYWYRQLPEEGLKFMVYLQKENIIDESGMPKERFSAEFPKEGPSILRIQQVVRGDSAAYFCASSSGTGNYGYTFGSGTRLTVV.

Concerning this clone itself: Other DNA sequences in the sample encode the same CDR3. The V and J genes are TRBV30 and TRBJ1-5; D gene ambiguous. The CDR3 is 13 amino acids. The germline V gene has CDR1 GTSNPN and CDR2 SVGIG (reference sequence). V lost 0 bases and J 3 bases, leaving 6 bases between the germline ends. The CDR3 DNA reads TGTGCCTGGAGTGTCAGGCTCAATCAGCCCCAGCATTTT. This translates into CAWSVRLNQPQHF. The full variable domain, with the rest looked up from reference TRBV30 and TRBJ1-5, is SQTIHQWPATLVQPVGSPLSLECTVEGTSNPNLYWYRQAAGRGLQLLFYSVGIGQISSEVPQNLSASRPQDRQFILSSKKLLLSDSGFYLCAWSVRLNQPQHFGDGTRLSIL.

The chain carries TRBV19 and TRBJ2-7; 7 bases align to TRBD2. Germline lookup yields CDR1 LNHDA and CDR2 SQIVND (reference sequence). V shed 6 bases, J shed 3 bases, and the junction held 20 bases outside the gene matches. The CDR3 has 18 amino acids. This chain's CDR3 is CASRFSPPKGGGIYEQYF. The CDR3 region has the DNA TGTGCCAGTAGGTTCTCCCCCCCAAAGGGCGGGGGAATCTACGAGCAGTACTTC.

The genes are TRBV28 and TRBJ2-7, with D possibly TRBD1 on 6 matching bases. Germline V lookup: CDR1 MDHEN, CDR2 SYDVKM. The CDR3 is made up of 12 amino acids. The ends were cut back, 5 bases at V and 3 bases at J, with 8 bases in the middle. Here the CDR3 DNA reads TGTGCCAGCAGTAACAGGGACTACGAGCAGTACTTC. This encodes CASSNRDYEQYF.

The V call is TRBV3-1 (or the pseudogene TRBV3-2), the J call TRBJ2-7; the D gene is possibly TRBD1 (6 bases). The CDR3 consists of 13 residues. V dropped 5 bases and J dropped 5 bases, with 13 bases sitting between them. Germline V gene lookup returns CDR1 LGHDT and CDR2 YNNKEL (reference sequence). The CDR3 bases are TGTGCCAGCAGCTCTGGACAGCCCCACGAGCAGTACTTC. Protein product: CASSSGQPHEQYF.

V usage is TRBV27 and J usage is TRBJ2-7; D call uncertain. CDR1 and CDR2 (germline): MNHEY, SMNVEV (reference sequence). V lost 3 bases and J 2 bases, leaving 11 bases between the germline ends. The CDR3 runs 14 residues. The DNA of the CDR3 is TGTGCCAGCAGTTTCGTCGGTAGTACCTACGAGCAGTACTTC. Translating it yields CASSFVGSTYEQYF.

The genes are TRBV20-1 and TRBJ2-7; D is ambiguous. CDR3 length: 11 amino acids. Germline V gene data show CDR1 as DFQATT and CDR2 as SNEGSKA (reference sequence). Trimming cost V 6 bases and J 6 bases, with 12 bases left between them. The CDR3 bases are TGCAGTGCCCTCGGAGCTCCCGAGCAGTACTTC. It yields the protein CSALGAPEQYF.

V usage is TRBV5-6 and J usage is TRBJ1-5, with D possibly TRBD1 on 5 matching bases. The CDR3 has 16 residues. V lost 1 base, J lost 4 bases, and 15 bases lay in between. The germline V gene encodes CDR1 SGHDT and CDR2 YYEEEE. The CDR3 DNA follows: TGTGCCAGCAGCTTGCTCGCAGGCGGGGGTAATCAGCCCCAGCATTTT. It encodes CASSLLAGGGNQPQHF.

This chain links TRBV11-2 with TRBJ2-1; 9 positions agree with TRBD2. The length of the CDR3 is 15 residues. The V gene's germline CDR1 is SGHAT and CDR2 FQNNGV. Trimming cost V 3 bases and J 6 bases; bases outside gene matches: 6. The CDR3 protein is CASSLPGLAGNEQFF. In DNA, the CDR3 is TGTGCCAGCAGCTTGCCGGGACTAGCCGGCAATGAGCAGTTCTTC.

The CDR3 spells CASRDRPNTIYF. The DNA of the CDR3 is TGTGCCAGCAGAGACAGGCCAAACACCATATATTTT. The V call is TRBV12-3 or TRBV12-4, the J call TRBJ1-3; D perhaps matches TRBD1 (6 bases). This CDR3 comprises 12 residues. The germline V and J ends were trimmed by 6 bases and 6 bases, with 9 bases remaining between them.

The chain combines TRBV7-2 with TRBJ2-5; D is perhaps TRBD2 (5 bases). The germline gives CDR1 SGHTA, CDR2 FQGNSA. V lost 5 bases to trimming and J lost 5 bases, with 21 bases between them. The length of the CDR3 is 16 residues. CDR3 sequence (DNA): TGTGCCAGCAGCCTAGTGCGGGCCCATAGGTCGGAGACCCAGTACTTC. It codes for CASSLVRAHRSETQYF.

The CDR3: CASSLNGQGNGSPLHF. The CDR3 DNA is TGTGCCAGCAGCTTAAACGGACAGGGGAACGGTTCACCCCTCCACTTT. The chain recombines TRBV7-8 with TRBJ1-6; 9 nucleotides align to TRBD1. J lost 9 bases, V lost 2 bases, and 8 bases had no gene match. The germline gives CDR1 SGHVS, CDR2 FQNEAQ. The CDR3 has 16 amino acids.

V and J are TRBV18 and TRBJ2-2; 14 bases align to TRBD2. The CDR3 is 17 residues long. V trimming: 3 bases; J trimming: 5 bases; junction bases outside the gene matches: 5. CDR1 and CDR2 from the germline V gene are KGHSH and LQKENI. This CDR3 reads CASSPRGLAGVTGELFF. As DNA, the CDR3 is TGTGCCAGCTCACCCCGGGGACTAGCGGGAGTGACCGGGGAGCTGTTTTTT.

This chain uses TRBV11-2 with TRBJ1-4; TRBD1 might be the D (6 bases). V lost 5 bases and J lost 0, with 22 bases in between. This CDR3 region has 19 residues. CDR1 and CDR2 from the germline V gene are SGHAT and FQNNGV. Here the CDR3 DNA reads TGTGCCAGCAGCATCACCGGGACACTTAACATGGCAACTAATGAAAAACTGTTTTTT. Its protein is CASSITGTLNMATNEKLFF.

The chain couples TRBV6-1 to TRBJ2-7, with 9 bases identical to TRBD2. Germline CDR1 and CDR2: MNHNS and SASEGT. The V segment lost 1 base and the J segment 6 bases; nucleotides outside the gene matches: 7. CDR3 size: 15 residues. The CDR3 region is CASSEDLAGVTEQYF. The CDR3 nucleotides read TGTGCCAGCAGTGAAGACTTAGCGGGAGTAACCGAGCAGTACTTC.

The chain is built from TRBV7-9 and TRBJ2-2; 9 positions match TRBD2. The V gene end was trimmed by 2 bases and the J gene end by 5 bases; junction bases not matched to a gene: 0. Germline V gene data show CDR1 as SEHNR and CDR2 as FQNEAQ (reference sequence). The CDR3 sequence is 14 residues long. The CDR3: CASSLSGRTGELFF. CDR3 bases: TGTGCCAGCAGCTTAAGCGGGAGGACCGGGGAGCTGTTTTTT. Drawing the rest from reference TRBV7-9 and TRBJ2-2, the complete variable domain is DTGVSQNPRHKITKRGQNVTFRCDPISEHNRLYWYRQTLGQGPEFLTYFQNEAQLEKSRLLSDRFSAERPKGSFSTLEIQRTEQGDSAMYLCASSLSGRTGELFFGEGSRLTVL.

This clone was seen only once. The chain is built from TRBV2 and TRBJ1-6, with D perhaps matching TRBD1 (5 bases). There are 15 residues in the CDR3. Germline CDR1 reads SNHLY; CDR2 reads FYNNEI. Trimming pared 3 bases from V and 6 bases from J, leaving 12 bases between. CDR3 sequence: CASSEGQNFNSPLHF. CDR3 in DNA: TGTGCCAGCAGTGAGGGGCAGAACTTTAATTCACCCCTCCACTTT.

The chain combines TRBV9 with TRBJ1-2; TRBD1 aligns across 8 bases. CDR1 is SGDLS and CDR2 is YYNGEE in the germline V gene. The CDR3 is made up of 16 amino acids. The V segment lost 0 bases and the J segment 5 bases; nucleotides outside the gene matches: 9. DNA of the CDR3: TGTGCCAGCAGCGTAGACAGACAGGGGCGCCAATATGGCTACACCTTC. This gives the protein CASSVDRQGRQYGYTF. Full variable domain (outside the CDR3, taken from reference TRBV9 and TRBJ1-2): DSGVTQTPKHLITATGQRVTLRCSPRSGDLSVYWYQQSLDQGLQFLIQYYNGEERAKGNILERFSAQQFPDLHSELNLSSLELGDSALYFCASSVDRQGRQYGYTFGSGTRLTVV.

The CDR3, as DNA: TGTGCCAGCAGCTTAAGTCGAGGGGGCACTGAAGCTTTCTTT. Its protein is CASSLSRGGTEAFF. The rearrangement links TRBV7-3 to TRBJ1-1; possible D gene TRBD1, 6 bases. CDR1 is SGHTA, CDR2 FQGTGA, per germline. V lost 1 base and J lost 4, with 10 bases in between. CDR3 length equals 14 residues.

The J gene is TRBJ2-1, the V gene TRBV29-1; D is uncertain. V was shortened by 6 bases and J by 1 base, with 4 bases between the two germline ends. CDR1 is SQVTM, CDR2 ANQGSEA, per germline. This CDR3 has 11 residues. The CDR3 DNA follows: TGCAGCGTCGGGTCCTACAATGAGCAGTTCTTC. It codes for CSVGSYNEQFF.